This record looks at one TCR beta chain sequence and its context. This clonotype is deemed medium-sized (0.01 to 0.1%). What this receptor recognizes is not known. Within one base of it there is no much larger clone, and no base qualities were kept. The library was prepared using multiplex PCR. Sequencing was carried out with an Illumina HiSeq 2500. TCRbeta libraries were constructed through three rounds of nested PCR with primers (Table S4) according to protocols modified from ARM-PCR. PCR products of 200-500 bp were gel-excised and purified with the QIAquick gel extraction kit before sequencing. Under the source paper's analysis protocol: Reads were cleaned using Trimmomatic, were merged into complete CDR3 sequences using FLASH, and were assigned to V(D)J germline segments using MiTCR. Clonal diversity was calculated as the inverse Simpson's index using VDJtools. A read counted as productive if the sequence was in-frame and lacked a premature stop codon. TCRdb cleaned the public reads at Q25 with fastp, built clones with MiXCR and kept in-frame beta chains. When rows share a CDR3 protein, they turn into one entry using the most common DNA and genes. TCRdb assigned the V and J calls; the authors' analysis was not used. Within this sample are about 75,000 distinct CDR3 sequences, with around four fifths of them counted one time only. Less than 15% of the sample is taken by the ten largest.

A distance of 15 bases separates the germline ends of V and J, which lose 4 bases and 5 bases respectively. CDR1 and CDR2, per the germline V gene, are MNHEY and SVGAGI. From its cysteine to its phenylalanine, the CDR3 spans 15 amino acids. This entry keeps only the CDR3 DNA: 45 bases, framed from base 1. This specimen belongs to a study of tumor and adjacent non-tumor tissue in lung cancer (dated 2018 in TCRdb). The study in broad terms: Of the cohort, 11 to 12 patients had adenocarcinoma, 2 had squamous cell carcinoma and 1 had small cell lung cancer. Among the roughly 15 patients, ages ranged from roughly 30 to 76 years, approximately 10 were men and 5 were women, and disease was TNM stage I to III. A total of roughly 130 million productive TCRbeta reads were generated by sequencing, corresponding to an average of roughly 4 million reads per sample. Bulk TCRbeta repertoires were compared between lung tumor tissue and matched distant non-tumor lung tissue obtained from more than 12 lung cancer patients. For each patient, one tumor sample and one normal lung sample were taken, giving about 29 paired specimens that underwent TCRbeta CDR3 sequencing.

Bulk unsorted tissue served as the source for RNA extraction, and RNA quality was assessed using a NanoDrop ND-1000 and an Agilent 2100. Donors were newly diagnosed lung cancer patients admitted for thoracic surgery in China between August and November 2014, without prior chemotherapy. Patients who had received previous radiotherapy or chemotherapy, or who had another concurrent cancer, were excluded from the study. Surgical tissue pieces of 1-2 cm3 were preserved in RNAlater solution and stored at -80 °C until use. General findings and caveats noted by the study authors: TCR diversity was significantly higher in younger patients, and greater tumor TCR diversity was associated with shorter overall survival and shorter disease-free survival. Neither the sequencing platform nor unique molecular identifiers are mentioned in the methods. A significantly larger cumulative share of the repertoire was made up by the top 100 clones in normal lung than in tumor tissue. Tumor tissue showed significantly higher TCR diversity (inverse Simpson) than normal lung tissue, at 431.37 vs 166.20 (P = 0.0075, Mann-Whitney U test). Only about 14 patients were in the cohort, and the authors stated that larger samples and more detailed clinical data are needed. Because peripheral blood was not sequenced, the blood TCRbeta repertoires of the lung cancer patients in the study went unexamined.

The rearrangement combines TRBV6-5 with TRBJ2-1; no D gene is confidently identified. This TCR was recovered from a woman between 45 and 65 years old with non-small cell lung cancer. The source material was lung tumor tissue. CDR3 reads: CASSSHGPRDNEQFF. The sequenced DNA is TGTGCCAGCAGTTCCCACGGGCCAAGGGACAATGAGCAGTTCTTC.